Sequencing of this T cell receptor (beta chain) was carried out in a study of blood T cell repertoires in COVID-19. In the original workflow: Using reference gene primer amplification, nucleated cell counts were estimated. Clones were read by immunoSEQ multiplex PCR, and TCRdb kept only the in-frame ones, dropping some. D and trimming come from the DNA, and the V and J calls and clone size come from that table. The data show 340,000 or so clones, around four fifths seen once. V gave up 5 bases and J gave up 5 bases, with 15 bases separating them. The CDR3 spans 14 residues. In germline, CDR1 is SNHLY, CDR2 FYNNEI.

The TCR comes from a man aged 30 to 39 with active or convalescent COVID-19. The chain combines TRBV2 with TRBJ1-1; D unclear. The sequenced sample was peripheral blood. Here the CDR3 DNA reads TGTGCCAGCAGTTCCGGAGGGCGTAGGACTGAAGCTTTCTTT. Its protein is CASSSGGRRTEAFF.